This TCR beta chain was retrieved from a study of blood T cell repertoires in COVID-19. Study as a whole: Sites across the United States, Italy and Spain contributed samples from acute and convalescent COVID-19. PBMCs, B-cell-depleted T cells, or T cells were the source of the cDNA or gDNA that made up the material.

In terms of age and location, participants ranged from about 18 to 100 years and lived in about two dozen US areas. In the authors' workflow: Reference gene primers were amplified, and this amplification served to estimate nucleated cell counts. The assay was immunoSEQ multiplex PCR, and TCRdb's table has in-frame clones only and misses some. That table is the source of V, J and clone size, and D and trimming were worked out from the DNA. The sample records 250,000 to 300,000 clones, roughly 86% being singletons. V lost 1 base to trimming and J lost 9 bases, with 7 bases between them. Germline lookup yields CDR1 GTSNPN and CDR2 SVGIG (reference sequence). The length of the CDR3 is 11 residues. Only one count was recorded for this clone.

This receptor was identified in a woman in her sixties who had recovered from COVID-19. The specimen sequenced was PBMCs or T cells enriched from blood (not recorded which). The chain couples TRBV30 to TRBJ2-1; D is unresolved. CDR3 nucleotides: TGTGCCTGGAGTGGATCGGGTGAGCAGTTCTTC. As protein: CAWSGSGEQFF. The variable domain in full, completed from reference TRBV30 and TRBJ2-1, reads SQTIHQWPATLVQPVGSPLSLECTVEGTSNPNLYWYRQAAGRGLQLLFYSVGIGQISSEVPQNLSASRPQDRQFILSSKKLLLSDSGFYLCAWSGSGEQFFGPGTRLTVL.